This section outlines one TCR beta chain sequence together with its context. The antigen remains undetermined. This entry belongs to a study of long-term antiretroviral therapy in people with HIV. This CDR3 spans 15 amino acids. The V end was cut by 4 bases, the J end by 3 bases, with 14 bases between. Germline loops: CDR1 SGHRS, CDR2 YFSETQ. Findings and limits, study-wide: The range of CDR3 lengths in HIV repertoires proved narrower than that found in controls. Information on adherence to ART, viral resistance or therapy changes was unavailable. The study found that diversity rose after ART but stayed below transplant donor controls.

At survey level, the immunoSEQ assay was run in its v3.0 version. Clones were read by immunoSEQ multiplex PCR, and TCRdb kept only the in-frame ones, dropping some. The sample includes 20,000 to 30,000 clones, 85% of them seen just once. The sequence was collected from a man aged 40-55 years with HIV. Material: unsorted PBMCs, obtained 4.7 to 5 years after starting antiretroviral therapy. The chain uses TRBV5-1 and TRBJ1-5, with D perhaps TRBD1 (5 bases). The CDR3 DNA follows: TGCGCCAGCAGCCTCGGAGGGGCGAACAATCAGCCCCAGCATTTT. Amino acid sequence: CASSLGGANNQPQHF.